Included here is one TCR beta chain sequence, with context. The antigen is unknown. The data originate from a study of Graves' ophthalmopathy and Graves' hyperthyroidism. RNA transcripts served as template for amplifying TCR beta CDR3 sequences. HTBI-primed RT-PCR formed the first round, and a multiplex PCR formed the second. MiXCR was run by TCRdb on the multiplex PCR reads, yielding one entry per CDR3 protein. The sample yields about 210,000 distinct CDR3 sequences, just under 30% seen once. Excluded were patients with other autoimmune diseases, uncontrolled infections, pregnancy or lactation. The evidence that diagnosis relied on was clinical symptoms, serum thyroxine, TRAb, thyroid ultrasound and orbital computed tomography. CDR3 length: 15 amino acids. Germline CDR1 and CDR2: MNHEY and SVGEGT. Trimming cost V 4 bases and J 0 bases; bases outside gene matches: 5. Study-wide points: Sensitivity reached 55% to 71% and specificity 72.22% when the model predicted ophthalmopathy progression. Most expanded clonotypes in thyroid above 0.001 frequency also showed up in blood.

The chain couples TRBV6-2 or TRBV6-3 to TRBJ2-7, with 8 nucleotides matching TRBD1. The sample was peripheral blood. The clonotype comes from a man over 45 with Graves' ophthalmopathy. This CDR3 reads CASSWDRISSYEQYF. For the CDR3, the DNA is TGTGCCAGCAGTTGGGACAGGATCTCCTCCTACGAGCAGTACTTC.